These 25 T cell receptor beta chains share one sample of origin, sequenced in a study of beta chain features in type 1 diabetes. Whole-study results and caveats: When Type 1 diabetes patients were examined, their TCRB CDR3s proved moderately but significantly shorter in all four CD4+ subsets.

Their antigens are not known. Reverse transcribing all isolated RNA meant expressed TCRB transcripts were sequenced. The repertoire was sequenced with immunoSEQ multiplex PCR; TCRdb's copy has only in-frame clones and lacks some. Of about 340,000 clones listed, roughly 13% are singletons. What was sequenced was naive CD4+ T cells from blood. These receptors were taken from a woman aged 18 to 35 with type 1 diabetes.

This sequence joins TRBV7-2 and TRBJ1-1, with 7 bases aligning to TRBD1. CDR1 and CDR2 (germline): SGHTA, FQGNSA. This CDR3 is 13 amino acids long. V shed 5 bases, J shed 5 bases, and the junction held 5 bases outside the gene matches. This CDR3 reads CASSVTGWTEAFF. In DNA form, the CDR3 reads TGTGCCAGCAGCGTGACAGGGTGGACTGAAGCTTTCTTT.

This clone has more than one count but fewer than ten. V and J are TRBV30 and TRBJ1-1; no definite D call. CDR1 and CDR2 from the germline V gene are GTSNPN and SVGIG (reference sequence). The CDR3 spans 14 residues. V lost 1 base, J lost 1 base, and 10 bases lay in between. The CDR3 DNA follows: TGTGCCTGGAGTGATAGCCCATGGAACACTGAAGCTTTCTTT. Translating it yields CAWSDSPWNTEAFF.

This chain uses TRBV25-1 with TRBJ2-1; 10 bases fit TRBD2. Germline V gene sequence: CDR1 MGHDK, CDR2 SYGVNS. This CDR3 is 15 amino acids long. With V trimmed by 3 bases and J by 7 bases, 6 bases remained unmatched. The CDR3 DNA reads TGTGCCAGCAGTGACCTGACTAGCGGGTTGAATGAGCAGTTCTTC. It is translated as CASSDLTSGLNEQFF.

Only a few counts were recorded for this clone. The chain couples TRBV28 to TRBJ2-3; 9 bases fit TRBD2. Germline assignment: CDR1 MDHEN and CDR2 SYDVKM. Trimming cost V 2 bases and J 6 bases; bases outside gene matches: 3. This CDR3 region has 14 residues. Here the CDR3 DNA reads TGTGCCAGCAGTTTAGCGGGAGGGCGGGATACGCAGTATTTT. Its protein product is CASSLAGGRDTQYF.

The CDR3 nucleotides are TGTGCCAGTAGTATAGACCCGGGACAGAGAAACATTCAGTACTTC. Amino acid sequence: CASSIDPGQRNIQYF. The chain employs TRBV19 and TRBJ2-4; the match to TRBD1 covers 7 bases. CDR1 is LNHDA and CDR2 is SQIVND in the germline V gene (reference sequence). This CDR3 has 15 amino acids. The junction had 5 bases not matched to a gene; V was cut back by 0 bases and J by 6 bases.

This clone was detected only a few times. This chain joins TRBV7-2 and TRBJ2-5; 7 bases are a match to TRBD1. After removal of 1 base from V and 13 bases from J, the junction contained 6 bases not matched to a gene. This CDR3 comprises 12 residues. CDR1 and CDR2 from the germline V gene are SGHTA and FQGNSA. CDR3 sequence reads: CASSLVEGARYF. CDR3 coding DNA: TGTGCCAGCAGCTTAGTAGAGGGGGCGAGGTACTTC. The full variable domain, rest sourced from reference TRBV7-2 and TRBJ2-5, is GAGVSQSPSNKVTEKGKDVELRCDPISGHTALYWYRQSLGQGLEFLIYFQGNSAPDKSGLPSDRFSAERTGGSVSTLTIQRTQQEDSAVYLCASSLVEGARYFGPGTRLLVL.

The CDR3 DNA reads TGTGCCAGCAGCTTAGGTAATAGCGGAATCTACGAGCAGTACGTC. Protein sequence: CASSLGNSGIYEQYV. This sequence joins TRBV11-2 and TRBJ2-7; tentative D call: TRBD2 (6 bases). Looked up from germline, CDR1 is SGHAT and CDR2 is FQNNGV. Trimming shortened V by 1 base and J by 3 bases, and 13 bases separated the two germline ends. CDR3 length: 15 residues.

This clone appeared a few times. The genes are TRBV7-9 and TRBJ2-5; TRBD1 matches at 7 bases. This CDR3 has 15 amino acids. The V gene's germline CDR1 is SEHNR and CDR2 FQNEAQ (reference sequence). The J segment lost 1 base and the V segment lost 2 bases, leaving 4 bases of the junction unmatched. The CDR3: CASSLPGTVQETQYF. CDR3 DNA: TGTGCCAGCAGCTTACCCGGGACAGTCCAAGAGACCCAGTACTTC.

This clone was detected a few times. V is TRBV30 and J is TRBJ1-2; D is uncertain. CDR1 GTSNPN and CDR2 SVGIG come from the germline V gene (reference sequence). Between the trimmed V and J ends, which lost 0 bases and 6 bases, there was a span of 5 bases. This CDR3 is built from 11 residues. CDR3 sequence: CAWSVSDGYTF. The DNA for the CDR3 is TGTGCCTGGAGTGTGAGTGATGGCTACACCTTC.

This clone was seen a handful of times. The V call is TRBV30, the J call TRBJ1-2; TRBD1 matches at 9 bases. Germline V lookup: CDR1 GTSNPN, CDR2 SVGIG (reference sequence). This CDR3 region has 12 residues. With 6 bases clipped from V and 4 bases from J, the junction kept 3 bases outside the gene matches. CDR3 sequence reads: CACSTGGYGYTF. CDR3 coding DNA: TGTGCCTGCTCGACAGGGGGCTATGGCTACACCTTC.

This clone was seen only a few times. The chain has TRBV5-1 and TRBJ2-2; tentative D call: TRBD2 (5 bases). This CDR3 region has 15 residues. CDR1 and CDR2 (germline): SGHRS, YFSETQ. The ends were cut back, 7 bases at V and 0 bases at J, with 13 bases in the middle. This CDR3 is CASALTLANTGELFF. The CDR3 nucleotides are TGCGCCAGCGCCTTGACACTAGCGAACACCGGGGAGCTGTTTTTT.

This clone has a handful of counts. This rearrangement joins TRBV20-1 to TRBJ2-3; D gene ambiguous. CDR1 is DFQATT, CDR2 SNEGSKA, per germline (reference sequence). The CDR3 totals 10 residues. Between the trimmed V and J ends, which lost 7 bases and 2 bases, there was a span of 4 bases. The CDR3 coding sequence is TGCAGTGTGGCCACAGATACGCAGTATTTT. Encoded protein: CSVATDTQYF.

The chain employs TRBV9 and TRBJ2-1, with a possible D match to TRBD2 (6 bases). The CDR3 consists of 15 residues. Per the germline V gene, CDR1 is SGDLS and CDR2 is YYNGEE. Trimming took 2 bases from V and 0 from J, leaving 9 bases between them. The CDR3 loop reads CASSVTSSSYNEQFF. The DNA for the CDR3 is TGTGCCAGCAGCGTTACTAGCAGCTCCTACAATGAGCAGTTCTTC.

This clone was counted between two and nine times. The chain combines TRBV18 with TRBJ2-5; the D gene is possibly TRBD2 (6 bases). The V end was cut by 6 bases, the J end by 5 bases, with 19 bases between. The CDR3 is made up of 15 amino acids. Germline CDR1 KGHSH, CDR2 LQKENI. CDR3 residues: CASSPAGILGETQYF. The CDR3 DNA follows: TGTGCCAGCTCGCCAGCGGGCATCCTCGGGGAGACCCAGTACTTC.

Of note for this clone: This specimen includes other DNA sequences encoding the same CDR3. The chain carries TRBV19 and TRBJ2-7; D is possibly TRBD2 (6 bases). V dropped 4 bases and J dropped 3 bases, with 13 bases sitting between them. The germline CDR1 and CDR2 sequences are LNHDA and SQIVND (reference sequence). The CDR3 runs 14 residues. The CDR3 coding sequence is TGTGCCAGTAGTACCGGGGGAATCAGCTACGAGCAGTACTTC. It encodes CASSTGGISYEQYF.

With respect to this clone: This CDR3 is also generated by other DNA sequences in the sample. The genes are TRBV4-1 and TRBJ2-2, with 10 nucleotides matching TRBD1. J gave up 5 bases and V 4 bases, and 4 bases lay outside the gene matches. This CDR3 has 15 amino acids. Germline-derived CDR1 and CDR2 are MGHRA and YSYEKL. CDR3 coding DNA: TGCGCCAGCAGCCGGGGACAGGGGTATACCGGGGAGCTGTTTTTT. This encodes CASSRGQGYTGELFF.

The chain uses TRBV25-1 and TRBJ1-3; D unclear. Germline V gene sequence: CDR1 MGHDK, CDR2 SYGVNS. CDR3 size: 13 residues. The V end was cut by 6 bases, the J end by 0 bases, with 6 bases between. The chain's CDR3 is CASSSYSGNTIYF. The CDR3 nucleotides read TGTGCCAGCAGCTCCTACTCTGGAAACACCATATATTTT.

This clone occurred a few times. The V and J genes are TRBV11-3 and TRBJ2-1; 7 positions agree with TRBD2. The trim removed 5 bases at V and 4 bases at J, leaving 8 bases unmatched. In germline, CDR1 is SGHNT, CDR2 YENEEA. The CDR3 is 15 amino acids. CDR3 residues: CASSTSSGTYNEQFF. The CDR3 coding sequence is TGTGCCAGCAGCACATCTAGCGGCACATACAATGAGCAGTTCTTC.

The V and J genes are TRBV2 and TRBJ1-2; 8 nucleotides agree with TRBD1. In germline, CDR1 is SNHLY, CDR2 FYNNEI. CDR3 length: 15 amino acids. The trim removed 6 bases at V and 6 bases at J, leaving 12 bases unmatched. DNA for the CDR3: TGTGCCAGCAGGGATATCCGGACAGGGAGGGATGGCTACACCTTC. Protein sequence: CASRDIRTGRDGYTF.

This clone was recorded a few times. The chain links TRBV28 to TRBJ2-3; D may be TRBD1 (7 bases). V lost 5 bases and J 5 bases, leaving 20 bases between the germline ends. In germline, CDR1 is MDHEN, CDR2 SYDVKM. CDR3 size: 16 residues. DNA for the CDR3: TGTGCCAGCAGTCCTCCTATCCAGGGGGGAAGAGATACGCAGTATTTT. It codes for CASSPPIQGGRDTQYF.

The rearrangement joins TRBV27 to TRBJ1-2, with D unresolved. CDR3 length equals 12 residues. In germline, CDR1 is MNHEY, CDR2 SMNVEV (reference sequence). The germline V and J ends were trimmed by 7 bases and 0 bases, with 6 bases remaining between them. The CDR3, as DNA: TGTGCCAGCATCAGTCCTAACTATGGCTACACCTTC. Translation gives CASISPNYGYTF.

This rearrangement joins TRBV30 to TRBJ2-7, with D tentatively TRBD1 (6 bases). CDR3 size: 17 residues. V dropped 0 bases and J dropped 0 bases, with 18 bases sitting between them. Germline V gives CDR1 GTSNPN, CDR2 SVGIG (reference sequence). CDR3 sequence: CAWSVFLGAMNSYEQYF. The CDR3 DNA sequence: TGTGCCTGGAGTGTCTTTCTGGGGGCGATGAACTCCTACGAGCAGTACTTC. Full variable domain (rest looked up from reference TRBV30 and TRBJ2-7): SQTIHQWPATLVQPVGSPLSLECTVEGTSNPNLYWYRQAAGRGLQLLFYSVGIGQISSEVPQNLSASRPQDRQFILSSKKLLLSDSGFYLCAWSVFLGAMNSYEQYFGPGTRLTVT.

The V and J genes are TRBV9 and TRBJ2-6; 7 nucleotides align to TRBD1. V lost 4 bases to trimming and J lost 0 bases; unmatched junction nucleotides: 7. This CDR3 is 17 amino acids long. The germline V gene encodes CDR1 SGDLS and CDR2 YYNGEE. CDR3 coding DNA: TGTGCCAGCAGCCCACGGACAGGAACCTCTGGGGCCAACGTCCTGACTTTC. This sequence encodes CASSPRTGTSGANVLTF.

This clone has only a few counts. V gene TRBV5-1 combines with J gene TRBJ2-5; D is ambiguous. Between the trimmed V and J ends, which lost 4 bases and 5 bases, there was a span of 15 bases. This CDR3 has 14 amino acids. Germline-derived CDR1 and CDR2 are SGHRS and YFSETQ. This CDR3 reads CASSAPSSVETQYF. CDR3 bases: TGCGCCAGCAGCGCACCGAGTTCCGTGGAGACCCAGTACTTC.

This clone was detected only a few times. The genes are TRBV28 and TRBJ2-3; TRBD1 might be the D (5 bases). Germline loops: CDR1 MDHEN, CDR2 SYDVKM. The CDR3 sequence is 14 residues long. The V end lost 6 bases, the J end lost 0 bases, and 10 bases lay between the germline ends. CDR3 amino acids: CASRPQGSTDTQYF. The CDR3, as DNA: TGTGCCAGCAGGCCCCAGGGCAGCACAGATACGCAGTATTTT.